The entry below gives a single T cell receptor beta chain sequence along with its context. Its antigen is still unknown. No base quality information exists; no much larger clone differs at one position. The entry originates in a study of T cell changes during pregnancy in multiple sclerosis (dated by TCRdb to the late 2010s). About the full investigation: Changes in the T cell repertoire over the course of pregnancy were examined in this study in women with multiple sclerosis.

Receptor libraries were prepared by the immunoSEQ multiplex PCR assay. TCRdb took over this immuneACCESS table, retaining in-frame rearrangements with V and J assigned. Such tables are incomplete; in checked studies, under half of the missing clones stem from an unresolved V gene, and the remainder is unexplained. In this sample the table shows 36,000 or so clones, 80% to 95% of which occur a single time. The ten largest account for roughly 1.2% of the sample. From its cysteine to its phenylalanine, the CDR3 spans 15 amino acids. Only the CDR3 region is kept as DNA, spanning 45 bases read in frame from base 1. Trimming removed 3 bases from V and 4 bases from J; the gene matches leave 7 bases unexplained. The germline V gene (reference sequence) gives CDR1 as SGHNT and CDR2 as YYREEE.

This clonotype was sampled from a female donor with multiple sclerosis, enrolled in a pregnancy study. The sequenced sample consisted of PBMCs (not recorded whether the cells were cultured). The sequence links TRBV5-4 to TRBJ2-3; TRBD2 lines up with 8 middle nucleotides. For the CDR3, the sequence is CASSSGLAQADTQYF. The DNA sequence is given as TGTGCCAGCAGCTCCGGACTAGCCCAGGCAGATACGCAGTATTTT. Reference TRBV5-4 and TRBJ2-3 proteins supply the regions before and after the CDR3; the full variable domain is: ETGVTQSPTHLIKTRGQQVTLRCSSQSGHNTVSWYQQALGQGPQFIFQYYREEENGRGNFPPRFSGLQFPNYSSELNVNALELDDSALYLCASSSGLAQADTQYFGPGTRLTVL.